The 19 T cell receptor beta chains in this list originate from one sample, sequenced in a study of read filtering for tumor transcriptome and immune sequencing. The library was built from roughly 400 ng RNA with molecular barcoded adaptors for alpha/delta and beta/gamma chains. Each CDR3 protein is one row after TCRdb ran MiXCR on the reads. Counted here are some 40,000 distinct CDR3 sequences, 11% to 15% occurring once; the ten biggest clones make up 18%. The source material was a population of CD138-negative cells sorted from bone marrow. Source of these receptors: a donor over 35 with multiple myeloma.

This clonotype was seen at least ten times. J is TRBJ2-2 and V is TRBV7-3; unclear D gene. Trimming stripped 3 bases from V and 0 bases from J, with 8 bases between. CDR3 length: 15 residues. Per germline, CDR1 SGHTA and CDR2 FQGTGA. The CDR3 region is CASSLRPTNTGELFF. The DNA of the CDR3 is TGTGCCAGCAGCTTGCGTCCGACGAACACCGGGGAGCTGTTTTTT.

Ten or more counts support this clonotype. V usage is TRBV7-2 and J usage is TRBJ1-1; unclear D gene. V was cut by 4 bases and J by 1 base, with 10 bases left in between. CDR1 is SGHTA and CDR2 is FQGNSA in the germline V gene. This CDR3 spans 14 amino acids. CDR3: CASSWARGNTEAFF. DNA of the CDR3: TGTGCCAGCAGCTGGGCACGGGGGAACACTGAAGCTTTCTTT.

This clonotype was observed a handful of times. This may be a read error, as it is one base from a much larger clone. CDR3 nucleotide sequence: TGTGCCAGCAGTTTGCGTGGGGGTTACAATGGGCAGTTCTTC. Encoded protein: CASSLRGGYNGQFF. This chain links TRBV11-2 with TRBJ2-1, with D perhaps given as TRBD1 or TRBD2 (5 bases each). CDR3 length equals 14 residues. Per germline, CDR1 SGHAT and CDR2 FQNNGV.

This chain uses TRBV6-5 with TRBJ2-3; 12 bases match TRBD2. The germline V gene encodes CDR1 MNHEY and CDR2 SVGAGI. There are 15 residues in the CDR3. V shed 6 bases and J 6 bases; nucleotides not matched to a gene: 7. In DNA form, the CDR3 reads TGTGCCAGCAGATCTAGCGGGGGGGCTGGTGATACGCAGTATTTT. The encoded protein is CASRSSGGAGDTQYF.

This clonotype is medium-sized (0.01 to 0.1%) by share. This CDR3 reads CASSFGLAGGRYQETQYF. The CDR3 region has the DNA TGTGCCAGCAGCTTCGGACTAGCGGGGGGTCGGTACCAAGAGACCCAGTACTTC. V and J are TRBV7-9 and TRBJ2-5; 14 bases agree with TRBD2. Germline assignment: CDR1 SEHNR and CDR2 FQNEAQ (reference sequence). The V gene end was trimmed by 3 bases and the J gene end by 0 bases; junction bases not matched to a gene: 6. The CDR3 has 18 amino acids.

In regard to this clonotype: Without the conserved terminal phenylalanine or tryptophan, this CDR3 likely stems from a read error. The chain recombines TRBV5-6 with TRBJ2-3; a weak D match, TRBD2 (6 bases). CDR1 SGHDT and CDR2 YYEEEE come from the germline V gene. The CDR3 sequence is 14 residues long. CDR3 bases: TGCGCCAGCAGCTTGGAGGGCGGCACAGATACGCAGTATCTT. Amino acid sequence: CASSLEGGTDTQYL.

This clonotype was counted many times. The chain is built from TRBV5-1 and TRBJ2-3; tentative D call: TRBD1 (6 bases). From germline, CDR1 is SGHRS and CDR2 YFSETQ. Trimming took 0 bases from V and 2 from J, leaving 10 bases between them. The CDR3 has 15 amino acids. The CDR3 here is CASSLAGHSTDTQYF. The CDR3 DNA sequence: TGCGCCAGCAGCTTGGCGGGACACTCCACAGATACGCAGTATTTT.

In its sample, this clonotype was seen many times. This chain links TRBV28 with TRBJ2-5; D ambiguous. Looked up from germline, CDR1 is MDHEN and CDR2 is SYDVKM. The CDR3 runs to 11 residues. V was shortened by 5 bases and J by 5 bases, with 6 bases between the two germline ends. In DNA form, the CDR3 reads TGTGCCAGCAGTACAAGGGAGACCCAGTACTTC. It encodes CASSTRETQYF.

Many counts were recorded for this clonotype. The CDR3 protein is CSAKTGGGSDTQYF. For the CDR3, the DNA is TGCAGTGCCAAGACGGGCGGGGGTTCAGATACGCAGTATTTT. The chain has TRBV20-1 and TRBJ2-3, with 7 bases matching TRBD2. The CDR3 loop spans 14 amino acids. V lost 6 bases, J lost 4 bases, and 10 bases stayed unmatched. Germline CDR1 DFQATT, CDR2 SNEGSKA (reference sequence).

This clonotype has just a few counts. This clone may be a read error of a much larger clone one base away. The V and J genes are TRBV4-3 and TRBJ1-1; D uncertain. The CDR3 consists of 14 residues. Germline V gene sequence: CDR1 LGHNA, CDR2 YSLEER. CDR3 sequence reads: CASSQDLAVTGAFF. CDR3 DNA: TGCGCCAGCAGCCAAGATCTCGCAGTCACTGGAGCTTTCTTT.

At least ten counts were recorded for this clonotype. The gene calls are TRBV4-3 and TRBJ1-5; D call uncertain. The V gene's germline CDR1 is LGHNA and CDR2 YSLEER. Trimming removed 0 bases from V and 3 bases from J, with 12 bases in between. There are 16 residues in the CDR3. CDR3: CASSQEGPGNNQPQHF. The CDR3, as DNA: TGCGCCAGCAGCCAAGAAGGACCGGGAAACAATCAGCCCCAGCATTTT.

By frequency in the sample, this clonotype is medium-sized. V is TRBV7-3 and J is TRBJ2-1; D not certain. V dropped 3 bases and J dropped 8 bases, with 11 bases sitting between them. Germline-derived CDR1 and CDR2 are SGHTA and FQGTGA. The CDR3 length is 13 residues. This chain's CDR3 is CASSLLGIDEQFF. DNA of the CDR3: TGTGCCAGCAGCTTGCTTGGTATCGATGAGCAGTTCTTC.

This clonotype occurred many times. The chain is built from TRBV20-1 and TRBJ2-1; 7 bases are a match to TRBD2. CDR3 size: 14 residues. The V gene end was trimmed by 6 bases and the J gene end by 2 bases; junction bases not matched to a gene: 7. CDR1 is DFQATT and CDR2 is SNEGSKA in the germline V gene (reference sequence). The CDR3 DNA is TGCAGTGCCGACGGGGAGGGGACCTACAATGAGCAGTTCTTC. Translating gives CSADGEGTYNEQFF.

This clonotype was counted between two and nine times. Since a much larger clone is just one base distant, this may be a read error. The CDR3 region has the DNA TGTGCCAGCAGCACACACCTAAACGCTGAAGCTTTCTTT. This translates into CASSTHLNAEAFF. The chain employs TRBV9 and TRBJ1-1, with unresolved D. The CDR3 sequence is 13 residues long. Germline CDR1 and CDR2: SGDLS and YYNGEE. The V end lost 4 bases, the J end lost 6 bases, and 13 bases lay between the germline ends.

This clonotype was picked up one time. V usage is TRBV12-3 or TRBV12-4 and J usage is TRBJ2-5, with D possibly matching TRBD2 (5 bases). This CDR3 comprises 16 residues. Trimming pared 6 bases from V and 5 bases from J, leaving 22 bases between. CDR3 loop: CASSPNQDSAWETQYF. In DNA form, the CDR3 reads TGTGCCAGCAGCCCCAACCAGGACTCTGCTTGGGAGACCCAGTACTTC.

This clonotype was recorded at least ten times. The chain has TRBV12-3 or TRBV12-4 and TRBJ2-4; 7 bases map to TRBD2. The CDR3 sequence is 13 residues long. V lost 6 bases, J lost 1 base, and 0 bases stayed unmatched. DNA for the CDR3: TGTGCCAGCAGGGGGGGGGCCAAAAACATTCAGTACTTC. Translating it yields CASRGGAKNIQYF.

A few counts support this clonotype. The chain is built from TRBV20-1 and TRBJ2-7, with 10 bases matching TRBD2. Unmatched junction bases numbered 11, after V lost 5 bases and J lost 13 bases. The CDR3 runs to 12 residues. Germline V CDR1 and CDR2: DFQATT, SNEGSKA (reference sequence). CDR3 loop: CSASQSSGGSYF. The CDR3 region has the DNA TGCAGTGCTTCCCAGTCTAGCGGGGGCTCCTACTTC.

This clonotype was seen many times. The genes are TRBV19 and TRBJ1-4; 7 bases agree with TRBD1. The germline V gene encodes CDR1 LNHDA and CDR2 SQIVND (reference sequence). Trimming at V came to 6 bases and at J to 8 bases, leaving 9 bases not matched to a gene. The length of the CDR3 is 14 residues. CDR3 region: CASRVSGGGEKLFF. The CDR3 DNA sequence: TGTGCCAGTAGAGTGTCAGGGGGTGGCGAAAAACTGTTTTTT.

This clonotype showed up many times. The CDR3 nucleotides read TGTGCCAGCAGTTTAGTAGGGGAGACCCAGTACTTC. Protein sequence: CASSLVGETQYF. V gene TRBV12-3 or TRBV12-4 combines with J gene TRBJ2-5; D not resolved. This CDR3 is built from 12 residues. V was trimmed by 1 base and J by 5 bases, leaving 5 bases between them.